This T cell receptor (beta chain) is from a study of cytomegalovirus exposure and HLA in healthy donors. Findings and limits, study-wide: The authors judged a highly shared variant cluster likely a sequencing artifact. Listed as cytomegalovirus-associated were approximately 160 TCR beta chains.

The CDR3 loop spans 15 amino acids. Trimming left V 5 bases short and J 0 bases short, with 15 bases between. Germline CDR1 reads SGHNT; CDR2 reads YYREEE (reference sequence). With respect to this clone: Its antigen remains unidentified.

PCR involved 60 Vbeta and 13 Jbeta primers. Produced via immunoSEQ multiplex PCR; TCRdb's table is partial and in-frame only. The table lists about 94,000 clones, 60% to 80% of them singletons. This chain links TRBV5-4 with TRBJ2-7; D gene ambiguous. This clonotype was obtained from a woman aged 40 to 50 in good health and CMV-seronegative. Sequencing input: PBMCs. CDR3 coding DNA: TGTGCCAGCAGATCGGCGGAAGCGAGCTCCTACGAGCAGTACTTC. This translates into CASRSAEASSYEQYF. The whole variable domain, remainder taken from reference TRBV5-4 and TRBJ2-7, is ETGVTQSPTHLIKTRGQQVTLRCSSQSGHNTVSWYQQALGQGPQFIFQYYREEENGRGNFPPRFSGLQFPNYSSELNVNALELDDSALYLCASRSAEASSYEQYFGPGTRLTVT.